This paragraph covers one T cell receptor (beta chain) sequence. What it recognizes is unknown. This specimen belongs to a study of cytomegalovirus exposure and HLA in healthy donors. Study-wide results and limits: Through in vitro validation, three CMV-associated chains were shown to be specific for CMV antigens.

A multiplex PCR was run with 60 Vbeta primers and 13 Jbeta primers. Here immunoSEQ multiplex PCR was the method, and the copy in TCRdb shows in-frame clones only, minus some. The table includes 150,000 to 200,000 clones, around 62% detected once. The CDR3 consists of 16 residues. Trimming cost V 5 bases and J 7 bases; bases outside gene matches: 14. Per the germline V gene, CDR1 is MRHNA and CDR2 is SNTAGT. Sequenced input: PBMCs. This chain connects TRBV6-4 to TRBJ1-2; 9 bases map to TRBD1. The sequence came from a man in his forties in good health and CMV-seronegative. In DNA, the CDR3 is TGTGCCAGCAGTTTTTCCCCGGGACAGGGAGGAAGTGGCTACACCTTC. Translating gives CASSFSPGQGGSGYTF.